The following is a T cell receptor beta chain sequence with its context. What it binds is unknown. The data derive from a study of shared clonotypes between healthy human individuals. Across the whole study: Aged 18 to 49, the donors were a couple of women and a few men. Whole-study findings and limits: Naive CD4 clonotype sharing across a few donors was around 5%.

All donors were healthy HIV-negative adults lacking recent acute infections or vaccinations. CD45RA-negative memory and CD45RA+ naive subsets were split from the CD4+ cells. With 8 bases clipped from V and 5 bases from J, the junction kept 13 bases outside the gene matches. The CDR3 has 15 amino acids. CDR1 is SGHTA and CDR2 is FQGNSA in the germline V gene. TCRdb keeps only in-frame clones here, not all; method: immunoSEQ multiplex PCR. Counted here are approximately 620,000 clones, roughly 97% occurring once; the ten biggest clones make up approximately 0.057%. The source is a woman aged 30 to 39 in good health. V and J are TRBV7-2 and TRBJ1-1, with TRBD1 matching over 8 bases. Sequenced: naive CD4+ T cells sorted from blood. Subset of the sample: CD45RA+ positively selected. The CDR3 reads CASWSRTGLPTEAFF. The CDR3 DNA is TGTGCCAGCTGGTCCCGGACAGGGCTCCCGACTGAAGCTTTCTTT. The entire variable domain, with the rest obtained from reference TRBV7-2 and TRBJ1-1, is as follows: GAGVSQSPSNKVTEKGKDVELRCDPISGHTALYWYRQSLGQGLEFLIYFQGNSAPDKSGLPSDRFSAERTGGSVSTLTIQRTQQEDSAVYLCASWSRTGLPTEAFFGQGTRLTVV.